This T cell receptor (beta chain) comes out of a study of cytomegalovirus exposure and HLA in healthy donors. Across the whole study: Most genotyped donors, around 78% of 300 to 400, had Caucasian-associated genetic ancestry.

Among the donors, all were healthy bone marrow donors. With respect to this clone: Its target is not known.

The PCR made use of 60 Vbeta and 13 Jbeta primers. Some clones are missing from TCRdb's copy, which holds only in-frame ones; the method was immunoSEQ multiplex PCR. The table includes 84,000 or so clones, about 74% detected once. This CDR3 is 13 amino acids long. V shed 5 bases, J shed 6 bases, and the junction held 7 bases outside the gene matches. CDR1 and CDR2 from the germline V gene are MNHNS and SASEGT. Overall study results and limits: Among the most significant clusters, several appeared linked to common viral pathogens in a later analysis. A later analysis linked a missense DCLRE1C variant to TCR beta V- and J-gene trimming.

The specimen sequenced was PBMCs. This clonotype was sampled from a man in his thirties or forties in good health and CMV-seronegative. The chain couples TRBV6-1 to TRBJ2-7, with TRBD2 matching over 7 bases. This CDR3 is CASSPSGTGEQYF. CDR3 sequence (DNA): TGTGCCAGCAGTCCGAGCGGGACGGGCGAGCAGTACTTC.